These T cell receptor beta chains were read from a single sample in a study of blood T cell repertoires in COVID-19. Libraries were prepared by immunoSEQ multiplex PCR; TCRdb keeps only in-frame clonotypes and omits some of them. The sample holds around 100,000 clones; more than 85% are singletons and the top ten take around 2.9%. Sequencing input: peripheral blood. All receptors come from a man aged 45-65 years with active or convalescent COVID-19. CDR3s leave out the opening cysteine and the closing phenylalanine or tryptophan. D genes are given only for firm matches.

ATSAGTTSGNTIY	TRBV24-1	-	TRBJ1-3
ASSRRLAGGQTDTQY	TRBV27	TRBD2	TRBJ2-3
ASSEASPRTTDTQY	TRBV2	-	TRBJ2-3
ASSLAVGTLPYEQY	TRBV5-1	-	TRBJ2-7
ASSPTTGTGLTEAF	TRBV18	TRBD1	TRBJ1-1
ASSPPIAGGTEKLF	TRBV18	TRBD1	TRBJ1-4
ASSPNTEAF	TRBV28	-	TRBJ1-1
ASSLYVGGLSGNTIY	TRBV7-8	-	TRBJ1-3
ASGREGAKGETQY	TRBV6-5	TRBD1	TRBJ2-5
ASSQGPAGQGYEQY	TRBV3-1/TRBV3-2	TRBD1	TRBJ2-7
ASSMTGRDEKLF	TRBV6-6	TRBD1	TRBJ1-4
ASSTGGTRTDTQY	TRBV11-2	TRBD1	TRBJ2-3
ASSPRQGSSPLH	TRBV3-1/TRBV3-2	-	TRBJ1-6
ASSAGTTTYNEQF	TRBV9	TRBD2	TRBJ2-1
ASNTGPGGDTQY	TRBV6-5	TRBD1	TRBJ2-3
AWTPQGLRFYGYT	TRBV30	-	TRBJ1-2
ASSSLAGGPNEQF	TRBV5-1	TRBD2	TRBJ2-1
ASSYTRGAGTDTQY	TRBV6-5	-	TRBJ2-3
ASSRLGLAGTGELF	TRBV14	TRBD2	TRBJ2-2
ASSPPTGAETQY	TRBV18	TRBD1	TRBJ2-5
ASSYRVSNSPLH	TRBV28	-	TRBJ1-6
ASSRRTGEFYNSPLH	TRBV27	TRBD1	TRBJ1-6
TSVGRYRGVSGNTIY	TRBV1	-	TRBJ1-3
SVAQLQETQY	TRBV29-1	-	TRBJ2-5
ASSSTDYEQY	TRBV7-9	-	TRBJ2-7
ASSYGTGSPDTQY	TRBV6-2/TRBV6-3	TRBD1	TRBJ2-3
ASSPGQGTDTQY	TRBV5-1	TRBD1	TRBJ2-3
ATSREGEGLAGYNEQF	TRBV15	TRBD2	TRBJ2-1
ASSRTGNTGELF	TRBV28	TRBD1	TRBJ2-2
ASRDLRGNTIY	TRBV6-5	-	TRBJ1-3
ASSKVCSSSGNTIY	TRBV21-1	-	TRBJ1-3
ASSSAGGSETQY	TRBV19	-	TRBJ2-5
ASSGQGQNQPQH	TRBV2	TRBD1	TRBJ1-5
ATRGQGDEKLF	TRBV27	TRBD1	TRBJ1-4
ASRSEGATGELF	TRBV28	-	TRBJ2-2
ASSEAVVAGMKGISPLH	TRBV2	-	TRBJ1-6
ASSLLGQDTDTQY	TRBV27	TRBD1	TRBJ2-3
ASSLSGGATNEKLF	TRBV7-2	-	TRBJ1-4
ASSPGSPSNYGYT	TRBV18	-	TRBJ1-2
ASSLGQGEKLF	TRBV7-2	TRBD1	TRBJ1-4
ASSFRREGKTQY	TRBV12-1	-	TRBJ2-5
ASSRGQGANYGYT	TRBV28	TRBD1	TRBJ1-2
ASSVTGNYGYT	TRBV19	TRBD1	TRBJ1-2
ASSQDRGHGGYT	TRBV3-1/TRBV3-2	-	TRBJ1-2
ASSAHGQEETQY	TRBV2	TRBD1	TRBJ2-5
ASRSGSTDTQY	TRBV19	-	TRBJ2-3
ASSFFRGGAEQY	TRBV28	TRBD2	TRBJ2-7
ASSSDRVFYNEQF	TRBV6-2/TRBV6-3	TRBD1	TRBJ2-1
ASSPWDRPPDSPLH	TRBV13	TRBD1	TRBJ1-6
ASSGQGYGYT	TRBV6-5	TRBD1	TRBJ1-2
ASSLDQTVSYEQY	TRBV11-2	-	TRBJ2-7
ASRRGQPYEQY	TRBV10-2	TRBD1	TRBJ2-7
ASSNRDSPTGNTIY	TRBV5-1	-	TRBJ1-3
ASTGVRTGELF	TRBV6-5	-	TRBJ2-2
ASSLPTGYFQPQH	TRBV28	-	TRBJ1-5